This TCR beta chain is from a study of PD-1 blockade in classical Hodgkin lymphoma. Each patient experienced a relapse that followed autologous stem cell transplantation, and brentuximab vedotin exposure varied. Study observations and caveats: Those starting nivolumab under 1 year post-ASCT were excluded. Baseline diversity resembling that of newly diagnosed patients was seen in complete responders.

TCRdb's table, derived via immunoSEQ multiplex PCR, lists solely in-frame clones and lacks some. The table has about 150,000 clones, approximately 72% seen once. CDR1 is DFQATT, CDR2 SNEGSKA, per germline (reference sequence). CDR3 size: 11 residues. With 6 bases clipped from V and 9 bases from J, the junction kept 8 bases outside the gene matches. Worth noting for this clone: Its antigen remains unknown.

The chain joins TRBV20-1 to TRBJ2-7, with 7 nucleotides matching TRBD1. This clonotype originated in a human donor with classical Hodgkin lymphoma. The sequencing used peripheral blood mononuclear cells (PBMCs), collected before the second cycle of nivolumab. The CDR3 region is CSAGDRDGQYF. CDR3 bases: TGCAGTGCGGGCGACAGGGACGGGCAGTACTTC.